This entry features one TCR beta chain sequence. The data originate from a study of early T cells in non-severe SARS-CoV-2 infection. The wider study: Sequenced bulk RNA came from whole blood that was unsorted, and chains were unpaired.

Each cDNA molecule carried a unique molecular identifier. TCRdb analysed the 5' RACE reads with MiXCR anew, one entry per CDR3 protein. There are roughly 63,000 distinct CDR3 sequences in the sample; about 11% occur only once, and roughly 1.2% lies in the top ten. The CDR3 extends over 14 amino acids. V was pared by 2 bases and J by 5 bases, with 12 bases between. Germline values: CDR1 KGHSH, CDR2 LQKENI. Sequenced here: whole blood, sampled at baseline. This chain links TRBV18 with TRBJ2-5; D gene unclear. The origin of this receptor is an adult who was a healthcare worker with PCR-confirmed SARS-CoV-2 infection or an uninfected control (not recorded which). The donor label of this sample is uncertain. The CDR3 sequence: CASSPVWVQETQYF. DNA of the CDR3: TGTGCCAGCTCACCAGTCTGGGTGCAGGAGACCCAGTACTTC.